This T cell receptor (beta chain) is drawn from a study of blood T cell repertoires in COVID-19. Turning to the study itself: Collection of acute and convalescent COVID-19 samples took place in the United States, Italy and Spain. T cells, B-cell-depleted T cells, or PBMCs provided the cDNA or gDNA that served as material.

A word on this clone: The CDR3 does not close with the conserved phenylalanine or tryptophan, likely indicating a read error.

The CDR3 has 14 residues. V gave up 3 bases and J gave up 2 bases, with 12 bases separating them. CDR1 and CDR2 (germline): SQVTM, ANQGSEA. Original methodology: From reference gene primer amplification, estimates of nucleated cell counts were derived. Sequenced by immunoSEQ multiplex PCR; TCRdb stores in-frame clones only, minus some. Clonal size and the V and J genes are those of that table, whereas D and trimming came from the DNA. Of about 47,000 clones in the sample, around 83% were seen once. The sequenced material came from peripheral blood. The rearrangement links TRBV29-1 to TRBJ2-3, with a possible D match to TRBD2 (6 bases). The clonotype originates from a man aged 70 or older with active COVID-19. The CDR3 DNA reads TGCAGCGTTGACTACGGGGGTAACACAGATACGCAGTATTCT. Protein product: CSVDYGGNTDTQYS.